The source of this T cell receptor (beta chain) is a study of T cells in Graves' hyperthyroidism and ophthalmopathy. Study-wide context: Peripheral blood was obtained at initial diagnosis, preceding any treatment.

The table lists this clonotype with many counts. What it recognizes is unknown. The germline V and J ends were trimmed by 0 bases and 2 bases, with 8 bases remaining between them. Germline V lookup: CDR1 DFQATT, CDR2 SNEGSKA (reference sequence). This CDR3 contains 13 residues. Study observations and caveats: Through a model of 13 V-J features, ophthalmopathy was separated from stable hyperthyroidism. Within blood appeared most thyroid clonotypes that had expanded above 0.001.

Amplification of TCR beta CDR3 regions was performed using RNA transcripts as template. HTBI primers were the set used in a first-round RT-PCR of the TCR CDR3. One entry per CDR3 protein results from TCRdb running MiXCR on the multiplex PCR reads. The data hold 96,000 or so distinct CDR3 sequences, with around 52% observed a single time. The sequence was obtained from a woman in her forties with Graves' hyperthyroidism. V gene TRBV20-1 combines with J gene TRBJ2-7; TRBD2 might be the D (5 bases). The sample consisted of blood. The CDR3 loop is CSARDWGAYEQYF. The CDR3 bases are TGCAGTGCTAGAGATTGGGGAGCCTACGAGCAGTACTTC.